This entry lists 21 T cell receptor beta chains sequenced from one sample in a study of T-cell memory formation after mild COVID-19. TCRdb recomputed calls from the 5' RACE reads with MiXCR, one row per CDR3 protein. The sample has nearly 40,000 distinct CDR3 sequences; about 6.1% are singletons. Sequences were obtained from PBMCs or a T cell subset sorted from them (not recorded which). All receptors come from an adult who had mild COVID-19 (a few samples of this study predate the infection). Cell type and time point are not known.

This clonotype was observed a few times. J is TRBJ2-7 and V is TRBV27, with 10 positions matching TRBD2. CDR1 MNHEY and CDR2 SMNVEV come from the germline V gene (reference sequence). The CDR3 extends over 15 amino acids. After removal of 5 bases from V and 4 bases from J, the junction contained 8 bases not matched to a gene. The CDR3 DNA is TGTGCCAGCAGTCAGCGGGAGGGCCAAGGGTACGAGCAGTACTTC. It codes for CASSQREGQGYEQYF.

The chain uses TRBV12-3 or TRBV12-4 and TRBJ1-2; D is undetermined. The length of the CDR3 is 13 residues. Trimming removed 2 bases from V and 2 bases from J, with 6 bases in between. The CDR3 reads CASSLTGNYGYTF. The CDR3 coding sequence is TGTGCCAGCAGTTTAACCGGGAACTATGGCTACACCTTC.

The V gene is TRBV6-2 or TRBV6-3, the J gene TRBJ2-1, with 9 bases fitting TRBD1. V lost 5 bases and J lost 7; bases outside the gene matches: 12. CDR1 is MNHEY, CDR2 SVGEGT, per germline. CDR3 length: 16 amino acids. CDR3 loop: CASSPQGAATGNEQFF. The CDR3 DNA reads as TGTGCCAGCAGTCCACAGGGGGCAGCTACTGGTAATGAGCAGTTCTTC.

The V call is TRBV19, the J call TRBJ1-2; 7 bases align to TRBD1. Per the germline V gene, CDR1 is LNHDA and CDR2 is SQIVND (reference sequence). The CDR3 has 13 amino acids. With V trimmed by 8 bases and J by 4 bases, 7 bases remained unmatched. In DNA, the CDR3 is TGTGCCAGTTCAGGGGGTAGGATCTATGGCTACACCTTC. This codes for CASSGGRIYGYTF.

This clonotype was seen only a few times. This sequence joins TRBV30 and TRBJ1-6, with D uncertain. V was clipped by 0 bases and J by 0 bases, with 12 bases between them. Germline assignment: CDR1 GTSNPN and CDR2 SVGIG (reference sequence). This CDR3 has 17 amino acids. The CDR3 nucleotides are TGTGCCTGGAGTGTGTATCCGGATTCCTCCTATAATTCACCCCTCCACTTT. Its protein product is CAWSVYPDSSYNSPLHF.

This clonotype appeared many times. V is TRBV20-1 and J is TRBJ2-3; D is unclear. V was shortened by 5 bases and J by 0 bases, with 15 bases between the two germline ends. The CDR3 length is 15 residues. Germline V gene sequence: CDR1 DFQATT, CDR2 SNEGSKA (reference sequence). The CDR3 region has the DNA TGCAGTGCTTCACATCTTAAGTCCAGCACAGATACGCAGTATTTT. Its protein is CSASHLKSSTDTQYF.

In this sample, this clonotype turned up once. The chain is built from TRBV12-3 or TRBV12-4 and TRBJ2-3, with 8 bases matching TRBD2. The CDR3 extends over 15 amino acids. The V segment lost 3 bases and the J segment 2 bases; nucleotides outside the gene matches: 4. The CDR3 spells CASSLSLADTDTQYF. As DNA, the CDR3 is TGTGCCAGCAGTTTGTCACTAGCGGACACAGATACGCAGTATTTT.

This clonotype was counted ten times or more. The J gene is TRBJ2-3, the V gene TRBV2; D unclear. This CDR3 region has 16 residues. Germline V CDR1 and CDR2: SNHLY, FYNNEI. V was clipped by 1 base and J by 2 bases, with 13 bases between them. The CDR3 here is CASSEGATTYTDTQYF. The CDR3 region has the DNA TGTGCCAGCAGTGAAGGGGCGACAACTTACACAGATACGCAGTATTTT. Drawing the rest from reference TRBV2 and TRBJ2-3, the complete variable domain is EPEVTQTPSHQVTQMGQEVILRCVPISNHLYFYWYRQILGQKVEFLVSFYNNEISEKSEIFDDQFSVERPDGSNFTLKIRSTKLEDSAMYFCASSEGATTYTDTQYFGPGTRLTVL.

The J gene is TRBJ2-5, the V gene TRBV3-1; no clear D gene. CDR1 is LGHDT and CDR2 is YNNKEL in the germline V gene (reference sequence). The CDR3 has 12 amino acids. The ends were cut back, 0 bases at V and 7 bases at J, with 6 bases in the middle. The chain's CDR3 is CASSQDPGTQYF. The CDR3, as DNA: TGTGCCAGCAGCCAAGATCCCGGGACCCAGTACTTC.

The chain is built from TRBV20-1 and TRBJ1-2, with D tentatively TRBD1 (5 bases). V lost 5 bases and J lost 6, with 16 bases in between. CDR1 is DFQATT, CDR2 SNEGSKA, per germline (reference sequence). This CDR3 is 13 amino acids long. CDR3 region: CSAFRVLNDGYTF. In DNA, the CDR3 is TGCAGTGCTTTCAGGGTTCTCAACGATGGCTACACCTTC.

This clonotype was observed a handful of times. The V gene is TRBV4-2, the J gene TRBJ2-4; tentatively, D is TRBD1 (5 bases). Germline loops: CDR1 LGHNA, CDR2 YNFKEQ. The CDR3 runs 15 residues. Trimming removed 0 bases at V and 0 bases at J, with 6 bases between. In nucleotides, the CDR3 is TGTGCCAGCAGCCAAGAACAGGCAGCCAAAAACATTCAGTACTTC. Amino acid sequence: CASSQEQAAKNIQYF.

The table lists this clonotype with many counts. The chain has TRBV6-2 or TRBV6-3 and TRBJ2-5; either TRBD1 or TRBD2 may fit D (6 bases each). The CDR3 contains 14 residues. The germline V gene has CDR1 MNHEY and CDR2 SVGEGT. Trimming took off 4 bases at V and 4 bases at J, with 13 bases between the two ends. The CDR3 loop is CASSFSRGGETQYF. DNA of the CDR3: TGTGCCAGCAGTTTTAGCAGGGGAGGAGAGACCCAGTACTTC.

The table lists this clonotype with many counts. The genes are TRBV5-1 and TRBJ2-3, with 7 bases fitting TRBD2. The CDR3 extends over 14 amino acids. Germline loops: CDR1 SGHRS, CDR2 YFSETQ. Germline trimming cut 8 bases from V and 1 base from J; bases unmatched to any gene: 7. CDR3 sequence: CARIWTSCTDTQYF. The CDR3 DNA reads TGCGCCAGAATTTGGACTAGTTGCACAGATACGCAGTATTTT.

The chain links TRBV7-2 to TRBJ2-7; 9 nucleotides align to TRBD2. J gave up 2 bases and V 3 bases, and 8 bases lay outside the gene matches. The CDR3 length is 16 residues. Per the germline V gene, CDR1 is SGHTA and CDR2 is FQGNSA. The CDR3 sequence is CASSLASGEGAYEQYF. CDR3 DNA: TGTGCCAGCAGCTTGGCTAGCGGGGAGGGGGCCTACGAGCAGTACTTC.

This clonotype occurred a few times. The J gene is TRBJ2-5, the V gene TRBV3-1; D remains ambiguous. This CDR3 contains 15 residues. V gave up 2 bases and J gave up 5 bases, with 15 bases separating them. The germline gives CDR1 LGHDT, CDR2 YNNKEL (reference sequence). CDR3 nucleotide sequence: TGTGCCAGCAGCCAAACCTGGACCGGTTTGGAGACCCAGTACTTC. This codes for CASSQTWTGLETQYF.

To note about this clonotype: A much larger clone is a single base away; this may be a read error. The chain is built from TRBV7-9 and TRBJ2-7; maybe TRBD2 (5 bases). The germline gives CDR1 SEHNR, CDR2 FQNEAQ (reference sequence). The CDR3 totals 13 residues. V lost 5 bases and J lost 6, with 14 bases in between. CDR3 protein: CASSIDMSGEQYF. Here the CDR3 DNA reads TGTGCCAGCAGCATAGACATGAGCGGCGAGCAGTACTTC. Supplemented by reference TRBV7-9 and TRBJ2-7, the full variable domain reads DTGVSQNPRHKITKRGQNVTFRCDPISEHNRLYWYRQTLGQGPEFLTYFQNEAQLEKSRLLSDRFSAERPKGSFSTLEIQRTEQGDSAMYLCASSIDMSGEQYFGPGTRLTVT.

This clonotype occurred a few times. CDR3 in amino acids: CASSLIYGGANTGELFF. DNA of the CDR3: TGTGCCAGCAGCTTAATTTACGGGGGGGCGAACACCGGGGAGCTGTTTTTT. The chain is built from TRBV7-3 and TRBJ2-2; TRBD2 matches at 8 bases. After removal of 1 base from V and 0 bases from J, the junction contained 4 bases not matched to a gene. CDR3 length equals 17 residues. Germline CDR1 is SGHTA and CDR2 is FQGTGA.

DNA for the CDR3: TGTGCCAGCAGTGAACAGGGATTGAACACTGAAGCTTTCTTT. This codes for CASSEQGLNTEAFF. The chain uses TRBV6-1 and TRBJ1-1; the D gene is possibly TRBD1 (5 bases). Trimming shortened V by 2 bases and J by 0 bases, and 7 bases separated the two germline ends. The CDR3 extends over 14 amino acids. Germline V gives CDR1 MNHNS, CDR2 SASEGT.

V gene TRBV7-8 combines with J gene TRBJ1-5; possible D gene TRBD1, 5 bases. CDR1 is SGHVS and CDR2 is FQNEAQ in the germline V gene. The CDR3 runs 15 residues. V lost 2 bases to trimming and J lost 3 bases, with 11 bases between them. The CDR3, as DNA: TGTGCCAGCAGCTTACAGGGCCAGTACAATCAGCCCCAGCATTTT. Translated: CASSLQGQYNQPQHF.

This clonotype was counted a few times. This chain uses TRBV12-3 or TRBV12-4 with TRBJ1-3; D unresolved. The CDR3 length is 14 residues. Trimming pared 2 bases from V and 4 bases from J, leaving 9 bases between. The CDR3 DNA reads as TGTGCCAGCAGTTTAACCTCGAGAGGAAACACCATATATTTT. Amino acid sequence: CASSLTSRGNTIYF.

In its sample, this clonotype was seen a few times. The gene calls are TRBV3-1 and TRBJ1-5, with TRBD1 as a possible D gene (5 bases). Germline V CDR1 and CDR2: LGHDT, YNNKEL (reference sequence). The CDR3 is 14 amino acids. V was clipped by 1 base and J by 1 base, with 5 bases between them. The CDR3 DNA is TGTGCCAGCAGCCAAGGGACAAGCAATCAGCCCCAGCATTTT. Protein sequence: CASSQGTSNQPQHF.